Here is one T cell receptor beta chain with its context. The record originates from a study of glioma-infiltrating T cells after dendritic cell vaccination. Patients had residual fresh-frozen tumor tissue and more than two years of survival data. Isocitrate dehydrogenase mutation was absent in all glioblastoma patients. The CDR3 consists of 16 residues. The germline gives CDR1 KGHSH, CDR2 LQKENI. V lost 6 bases, J lost 1 base, and 12 bases stayed unmatched. Primers: 60 V beta forward and 13 J beta reverse. Libraries were prepared by immunoSEQ multiplex PCR; TCRdb keeps only in-frame clonotypes and omits some of them. The sample lists 40,000 to 60,000 clones; 65% to 90% were seen once.

This receptor was obtained from a human donor with glioblastoma. The sequencing used blood, collected before dendritic cell vaccination. The chain joins TRBV18 to TRBJ2-7, with 7 bases identical to TRBD1. CDR3 sequence (DNA): TGTGCCAGCTCCCCTCTGGGGGACAGCCCTTCCTACGAGCAGTACTTC. It is translated as CASSPLGDSPSYEQYF.